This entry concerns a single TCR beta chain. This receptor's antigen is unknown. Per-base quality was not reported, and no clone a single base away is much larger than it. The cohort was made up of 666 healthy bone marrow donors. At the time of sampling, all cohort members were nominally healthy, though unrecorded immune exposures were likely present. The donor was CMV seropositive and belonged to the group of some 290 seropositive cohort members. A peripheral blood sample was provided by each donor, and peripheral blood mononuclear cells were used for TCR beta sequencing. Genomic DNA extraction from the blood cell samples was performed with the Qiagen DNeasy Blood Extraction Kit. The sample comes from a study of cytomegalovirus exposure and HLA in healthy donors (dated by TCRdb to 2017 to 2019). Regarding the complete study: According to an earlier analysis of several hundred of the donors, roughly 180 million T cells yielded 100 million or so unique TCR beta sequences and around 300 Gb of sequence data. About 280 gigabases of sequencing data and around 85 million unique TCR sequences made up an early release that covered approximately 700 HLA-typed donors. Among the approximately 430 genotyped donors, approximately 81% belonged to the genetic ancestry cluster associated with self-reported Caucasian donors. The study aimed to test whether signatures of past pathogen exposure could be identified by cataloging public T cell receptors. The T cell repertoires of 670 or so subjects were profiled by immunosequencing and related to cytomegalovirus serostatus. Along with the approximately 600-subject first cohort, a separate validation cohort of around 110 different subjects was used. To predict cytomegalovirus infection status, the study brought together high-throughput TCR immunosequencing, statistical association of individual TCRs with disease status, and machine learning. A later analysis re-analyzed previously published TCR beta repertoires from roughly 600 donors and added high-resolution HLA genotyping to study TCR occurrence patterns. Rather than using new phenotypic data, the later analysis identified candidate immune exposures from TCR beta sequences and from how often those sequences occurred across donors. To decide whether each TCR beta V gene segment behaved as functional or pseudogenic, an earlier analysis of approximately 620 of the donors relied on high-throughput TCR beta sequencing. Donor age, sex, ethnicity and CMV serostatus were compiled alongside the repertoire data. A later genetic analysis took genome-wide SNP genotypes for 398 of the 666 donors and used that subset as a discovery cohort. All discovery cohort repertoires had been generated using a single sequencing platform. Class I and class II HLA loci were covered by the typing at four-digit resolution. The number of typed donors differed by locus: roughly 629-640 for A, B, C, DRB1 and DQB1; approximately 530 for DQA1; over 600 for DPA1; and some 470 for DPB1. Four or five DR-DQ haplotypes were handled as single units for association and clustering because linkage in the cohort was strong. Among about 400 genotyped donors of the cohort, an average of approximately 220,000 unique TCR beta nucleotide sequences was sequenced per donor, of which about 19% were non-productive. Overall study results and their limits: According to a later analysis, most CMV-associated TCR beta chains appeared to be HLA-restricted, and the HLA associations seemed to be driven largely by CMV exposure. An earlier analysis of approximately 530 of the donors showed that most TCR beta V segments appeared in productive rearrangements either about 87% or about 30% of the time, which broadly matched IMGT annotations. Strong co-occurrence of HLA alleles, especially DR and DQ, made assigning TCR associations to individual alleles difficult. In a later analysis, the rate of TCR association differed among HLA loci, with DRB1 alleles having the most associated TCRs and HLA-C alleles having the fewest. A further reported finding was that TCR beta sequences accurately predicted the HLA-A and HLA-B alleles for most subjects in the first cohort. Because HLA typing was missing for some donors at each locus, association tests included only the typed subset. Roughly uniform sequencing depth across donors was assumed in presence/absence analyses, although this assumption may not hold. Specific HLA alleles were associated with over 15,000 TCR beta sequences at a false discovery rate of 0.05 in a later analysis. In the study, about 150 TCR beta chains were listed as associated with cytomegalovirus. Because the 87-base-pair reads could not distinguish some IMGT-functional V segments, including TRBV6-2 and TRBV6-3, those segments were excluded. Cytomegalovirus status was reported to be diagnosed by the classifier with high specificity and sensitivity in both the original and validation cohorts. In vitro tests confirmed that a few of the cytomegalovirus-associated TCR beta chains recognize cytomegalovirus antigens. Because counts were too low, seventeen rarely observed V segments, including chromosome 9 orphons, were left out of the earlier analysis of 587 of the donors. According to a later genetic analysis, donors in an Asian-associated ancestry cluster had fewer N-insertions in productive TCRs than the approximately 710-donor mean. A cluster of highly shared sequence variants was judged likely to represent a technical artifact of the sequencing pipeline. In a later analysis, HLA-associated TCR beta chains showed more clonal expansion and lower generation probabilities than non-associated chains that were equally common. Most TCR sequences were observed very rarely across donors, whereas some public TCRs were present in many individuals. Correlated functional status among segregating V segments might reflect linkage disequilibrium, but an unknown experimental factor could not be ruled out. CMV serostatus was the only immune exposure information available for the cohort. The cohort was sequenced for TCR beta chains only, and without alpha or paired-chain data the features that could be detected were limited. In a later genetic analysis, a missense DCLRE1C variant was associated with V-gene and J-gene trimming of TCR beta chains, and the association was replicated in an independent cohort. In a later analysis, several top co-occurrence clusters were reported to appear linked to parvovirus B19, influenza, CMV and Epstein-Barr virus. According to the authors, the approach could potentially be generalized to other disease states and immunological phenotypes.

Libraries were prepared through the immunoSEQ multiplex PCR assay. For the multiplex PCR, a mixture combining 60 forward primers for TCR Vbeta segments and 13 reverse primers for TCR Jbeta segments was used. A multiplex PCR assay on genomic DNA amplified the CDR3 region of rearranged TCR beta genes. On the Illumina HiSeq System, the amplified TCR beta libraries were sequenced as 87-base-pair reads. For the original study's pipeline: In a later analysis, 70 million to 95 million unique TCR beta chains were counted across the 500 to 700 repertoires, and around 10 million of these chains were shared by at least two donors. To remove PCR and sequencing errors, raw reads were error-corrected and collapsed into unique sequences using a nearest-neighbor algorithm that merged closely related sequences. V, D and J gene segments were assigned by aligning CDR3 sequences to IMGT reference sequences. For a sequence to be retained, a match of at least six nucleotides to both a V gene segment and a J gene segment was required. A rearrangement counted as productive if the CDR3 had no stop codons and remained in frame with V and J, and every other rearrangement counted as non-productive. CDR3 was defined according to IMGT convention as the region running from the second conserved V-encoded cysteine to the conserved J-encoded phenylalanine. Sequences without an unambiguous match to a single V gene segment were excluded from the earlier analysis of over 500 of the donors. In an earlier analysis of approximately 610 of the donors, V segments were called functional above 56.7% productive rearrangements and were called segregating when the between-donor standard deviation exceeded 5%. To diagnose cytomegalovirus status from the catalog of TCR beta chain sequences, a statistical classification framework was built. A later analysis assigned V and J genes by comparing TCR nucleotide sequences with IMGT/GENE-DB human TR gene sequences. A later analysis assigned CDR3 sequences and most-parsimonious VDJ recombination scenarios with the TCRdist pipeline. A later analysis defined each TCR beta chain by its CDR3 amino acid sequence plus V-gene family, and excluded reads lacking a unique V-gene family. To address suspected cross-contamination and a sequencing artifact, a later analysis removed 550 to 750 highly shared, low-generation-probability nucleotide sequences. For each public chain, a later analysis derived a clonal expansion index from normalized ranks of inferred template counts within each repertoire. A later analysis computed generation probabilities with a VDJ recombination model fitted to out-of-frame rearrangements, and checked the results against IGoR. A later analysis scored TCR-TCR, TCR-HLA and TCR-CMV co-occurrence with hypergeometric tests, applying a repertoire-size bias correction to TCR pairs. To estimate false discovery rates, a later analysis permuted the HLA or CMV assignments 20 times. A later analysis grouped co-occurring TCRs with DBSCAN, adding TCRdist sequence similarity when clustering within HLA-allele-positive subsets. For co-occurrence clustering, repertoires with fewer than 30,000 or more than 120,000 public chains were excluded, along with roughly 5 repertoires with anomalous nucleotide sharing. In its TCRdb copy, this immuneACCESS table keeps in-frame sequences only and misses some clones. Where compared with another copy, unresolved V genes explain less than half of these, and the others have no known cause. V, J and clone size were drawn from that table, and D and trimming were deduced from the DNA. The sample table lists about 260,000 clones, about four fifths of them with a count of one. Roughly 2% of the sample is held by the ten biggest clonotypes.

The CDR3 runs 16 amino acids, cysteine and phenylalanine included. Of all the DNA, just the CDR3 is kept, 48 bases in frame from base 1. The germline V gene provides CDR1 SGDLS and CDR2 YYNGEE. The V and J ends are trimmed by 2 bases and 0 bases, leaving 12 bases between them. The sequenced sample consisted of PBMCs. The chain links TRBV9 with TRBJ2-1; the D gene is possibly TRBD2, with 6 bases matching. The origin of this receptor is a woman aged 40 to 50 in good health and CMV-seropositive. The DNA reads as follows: TGTGCCAGCAGCGTGAGCGGGCCTAGCTCCTACAATGAGCAGTTCTTC. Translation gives CASSVSGPSSYNEQFF.